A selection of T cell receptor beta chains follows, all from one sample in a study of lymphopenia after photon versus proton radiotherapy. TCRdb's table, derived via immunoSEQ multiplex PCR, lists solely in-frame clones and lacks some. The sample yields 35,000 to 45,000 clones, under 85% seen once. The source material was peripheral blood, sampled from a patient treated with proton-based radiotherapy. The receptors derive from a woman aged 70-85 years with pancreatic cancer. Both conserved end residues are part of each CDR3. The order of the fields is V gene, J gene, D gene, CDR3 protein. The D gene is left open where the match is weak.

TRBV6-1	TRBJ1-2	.	CASVETLNYGYTF
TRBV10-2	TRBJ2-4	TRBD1	CASSEWTGVGNDIQYF
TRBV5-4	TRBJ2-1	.	CASSFTGPGVEQFF
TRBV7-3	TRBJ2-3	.	CASSSPTDTQYF
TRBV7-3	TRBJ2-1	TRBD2	CASSLQTSGNNEQFF
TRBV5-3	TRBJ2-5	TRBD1	CARTQWTGQETQYF
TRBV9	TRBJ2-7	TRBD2	CASSLAGGFYEQYF
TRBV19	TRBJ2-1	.	CASSNPLAGHIHNEQFF
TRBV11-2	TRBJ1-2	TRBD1	CASSLNHGTADGYTF
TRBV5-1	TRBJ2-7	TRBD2	CASSLGLAASSYEQYF
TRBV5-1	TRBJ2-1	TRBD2	CASSQAGLADNEQFF
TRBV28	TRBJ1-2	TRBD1	CASSDAGGASYGYTF
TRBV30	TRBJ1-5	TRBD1	CAWSVETGTQPQHF
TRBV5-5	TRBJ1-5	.	CASSFSDSNQPQHF
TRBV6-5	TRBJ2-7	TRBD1	CASSRDRSSYEQYF
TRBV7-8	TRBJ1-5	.	CASSRQGNQPQHF
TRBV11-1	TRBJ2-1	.	CASSLVSSYNEQFF
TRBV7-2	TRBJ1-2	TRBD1	CASSITGGYGYTF
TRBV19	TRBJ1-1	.	CASRNGETNTEAFF
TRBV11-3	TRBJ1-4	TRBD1	CASSLTGAVEKLFF
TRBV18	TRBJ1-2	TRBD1	CASSPQRDSIYGYTF
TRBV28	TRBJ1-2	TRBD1	CASGAPGTEEDGYTF
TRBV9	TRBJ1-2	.	CASRGGAYGYTF
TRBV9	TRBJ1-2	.	CASSVGQGGYTF
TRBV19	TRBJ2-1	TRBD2	CASSITGLAGGKSSYNEQFF